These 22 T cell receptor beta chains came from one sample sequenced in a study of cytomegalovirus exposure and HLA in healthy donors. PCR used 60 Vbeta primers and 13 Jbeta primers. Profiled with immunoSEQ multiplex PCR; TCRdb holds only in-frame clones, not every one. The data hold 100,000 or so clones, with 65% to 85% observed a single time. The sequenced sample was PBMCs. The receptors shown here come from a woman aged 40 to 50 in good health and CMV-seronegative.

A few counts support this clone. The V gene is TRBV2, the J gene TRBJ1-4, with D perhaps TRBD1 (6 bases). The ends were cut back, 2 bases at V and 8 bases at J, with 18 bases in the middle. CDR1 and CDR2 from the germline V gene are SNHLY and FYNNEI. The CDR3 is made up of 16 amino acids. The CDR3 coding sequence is TGTGCCAGCAGTGAAAGTCTCGGGGGGGGGCAGGAAAAACTGTTTTTT. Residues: CASSESLGGGQEKLFF.

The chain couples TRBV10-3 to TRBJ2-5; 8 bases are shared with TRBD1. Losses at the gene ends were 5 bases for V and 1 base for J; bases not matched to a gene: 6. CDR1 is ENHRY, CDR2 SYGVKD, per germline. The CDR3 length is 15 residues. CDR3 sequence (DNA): TGTGCCATCAGTTCCACCGGGACAGGCCAAGAGACCCAGTACTTC. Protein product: CAISSTGTGQETQYF.

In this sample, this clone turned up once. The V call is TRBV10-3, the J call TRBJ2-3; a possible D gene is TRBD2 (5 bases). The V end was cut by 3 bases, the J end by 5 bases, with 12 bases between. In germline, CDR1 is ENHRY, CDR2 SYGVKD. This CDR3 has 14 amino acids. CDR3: CAISDGGARDTQYF. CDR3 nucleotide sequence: TGTGCCATCAGTGATGGAGGTGCTCGAGATACGCAGTATTTT.

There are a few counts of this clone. Written as DNA, the CDR3 is TGTGCCTGGAGTCTCCTCGGTGCAACTAATGAAAAACTGTTTTTT. It translates to CAWSLLGATNEKLFF. The V call is TRBV30, the J call TRBJ1-4; D is unresolved. V was shortened by 2 bases and J by 0 bases, with 10 bases between the two germline ends. This CDR3 spans 15 amino acids. Germline-derived CDR1 and CDR2 are GTSNPN and SVGIG (reference sequence).

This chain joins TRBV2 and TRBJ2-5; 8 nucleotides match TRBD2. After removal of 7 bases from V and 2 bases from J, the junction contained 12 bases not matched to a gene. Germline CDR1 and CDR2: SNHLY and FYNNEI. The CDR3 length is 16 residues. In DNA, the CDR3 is TGTGCCAGCAAGGATCCGCCGCCTAGCGGGCAAGAGACCCAGTACTTC. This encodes CASKDPPPSGQETQYF.

In DNA form, the CDR3 reads TGTGCCAGCAGTTTTTCAGGCCTGTGGTTTAGCGGGAGATTCGTGGACGGGGAGCTGTTTTTT. It specifies CASSFSGLWFSGRFVDGELFF. The gene calls are TRBV28 and TRBJ2-2; 9 nucleotides agree with TRBD2. Germline CDR1 and CDR2: MDHEN and SYDVKM. The CDR3 is made up of 21 amino acids. V shed 3 bases, J shed 7 bases, and the junction held 24 bases outside the gene matches.

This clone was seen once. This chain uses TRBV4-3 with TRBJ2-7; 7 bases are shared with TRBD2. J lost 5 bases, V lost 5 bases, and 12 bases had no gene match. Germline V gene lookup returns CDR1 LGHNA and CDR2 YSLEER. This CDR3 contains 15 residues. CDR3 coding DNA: TGCGCCAGCAGCGGCCAGCGGGGAGGGGTCCACGAGCAGTACTTC. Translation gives CASSGQRGGVHEQYF.

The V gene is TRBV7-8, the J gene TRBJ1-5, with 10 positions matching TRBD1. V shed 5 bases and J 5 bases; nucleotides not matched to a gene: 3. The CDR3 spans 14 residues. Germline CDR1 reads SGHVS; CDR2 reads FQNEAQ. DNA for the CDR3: TGTGCCAGCAGCGGGACAGGGGACCATCAGCCCCAGCATTTT. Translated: CASSGTGDHQPQHF.

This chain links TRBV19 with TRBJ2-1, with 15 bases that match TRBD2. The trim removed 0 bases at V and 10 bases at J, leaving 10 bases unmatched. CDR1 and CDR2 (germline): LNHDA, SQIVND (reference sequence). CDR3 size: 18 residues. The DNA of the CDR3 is TGTGCCAGTAGTATAGATCACGGGACTAGCGGGAGGCCTAGGGAGCAGTTCTTC. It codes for CASSIDHGTSGRPREQFF.

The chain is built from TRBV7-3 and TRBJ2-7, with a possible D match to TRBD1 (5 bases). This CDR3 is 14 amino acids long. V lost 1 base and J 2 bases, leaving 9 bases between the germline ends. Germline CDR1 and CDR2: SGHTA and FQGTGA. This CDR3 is CASSLNAGTYEQYF. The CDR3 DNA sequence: TGTGCCAGCAGCTTAAATGCAGGGACCTACGAGCAGTACTTC.

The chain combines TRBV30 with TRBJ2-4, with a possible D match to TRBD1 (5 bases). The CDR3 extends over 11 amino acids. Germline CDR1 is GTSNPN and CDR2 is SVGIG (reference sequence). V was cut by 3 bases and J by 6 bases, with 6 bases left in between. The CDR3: CAWRTGNIQYF. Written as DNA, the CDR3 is TGTGCCTGGAGAACAGGAAACATTCAGTACTTC.

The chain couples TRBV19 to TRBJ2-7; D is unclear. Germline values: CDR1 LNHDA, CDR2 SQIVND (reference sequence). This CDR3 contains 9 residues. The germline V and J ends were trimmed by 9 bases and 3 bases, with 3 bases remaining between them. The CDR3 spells CARLYEQYF. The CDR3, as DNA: TGTGCCAGACTCTACGAGCAGTACTTC.

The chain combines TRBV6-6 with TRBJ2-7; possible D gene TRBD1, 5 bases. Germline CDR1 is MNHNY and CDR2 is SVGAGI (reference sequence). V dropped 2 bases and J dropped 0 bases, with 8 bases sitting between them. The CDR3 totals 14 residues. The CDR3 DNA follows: TGTGCCAGCAGTTACCCCGGACACTCCTACGAGCAGTACTTC. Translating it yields CASSYPGHSYEQYF.

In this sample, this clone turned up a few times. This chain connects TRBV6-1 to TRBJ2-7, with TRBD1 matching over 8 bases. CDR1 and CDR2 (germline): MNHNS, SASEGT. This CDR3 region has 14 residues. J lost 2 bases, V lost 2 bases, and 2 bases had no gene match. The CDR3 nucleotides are TGTGCCAGCAGTGAACGGACAGGGACCTACGAGCAGTACTTC. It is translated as CASSERTGTYEQYF.

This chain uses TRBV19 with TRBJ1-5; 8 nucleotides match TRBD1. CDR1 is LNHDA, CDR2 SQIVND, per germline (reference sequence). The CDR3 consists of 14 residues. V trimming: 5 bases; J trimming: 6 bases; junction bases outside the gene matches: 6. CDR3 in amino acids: CASSRGQGAQPQHF. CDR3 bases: TGTGCCAGTAGTCGAGGACAGGGAGCTCAGCCCCAGCATTTT.

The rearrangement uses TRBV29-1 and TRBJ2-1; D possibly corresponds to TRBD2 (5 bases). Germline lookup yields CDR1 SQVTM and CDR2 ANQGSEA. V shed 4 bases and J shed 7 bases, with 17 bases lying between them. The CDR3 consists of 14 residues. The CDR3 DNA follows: TGCAGCGTTGCGGGATATCCAGAAAGAAATGAGCAGTTCTTC. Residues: CSVAGYPERNEQFF.

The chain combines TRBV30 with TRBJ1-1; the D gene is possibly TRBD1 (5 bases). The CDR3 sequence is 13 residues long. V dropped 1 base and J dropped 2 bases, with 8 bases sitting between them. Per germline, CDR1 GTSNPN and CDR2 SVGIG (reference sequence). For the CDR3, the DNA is TGTGCCTGGAGTGCACAGGCCAACACTGAAGCTTTCTTT. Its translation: CAWSAQANTEAFF.

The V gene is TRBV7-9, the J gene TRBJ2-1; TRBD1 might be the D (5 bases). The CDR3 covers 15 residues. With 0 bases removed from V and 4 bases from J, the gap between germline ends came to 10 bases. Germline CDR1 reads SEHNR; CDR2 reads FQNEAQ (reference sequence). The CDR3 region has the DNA TGTGCCAGCAGCTTAGCGCTAACAGGTTACAATGAGCAGTTCTTC. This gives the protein CASSLALTGYNEQFF. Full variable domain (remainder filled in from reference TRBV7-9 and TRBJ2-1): DTGVSQNPRHKITKRGQNVTFRCDPISEHNRLYWYRQTLGQGPEFLTYFQNEAQLEKSRLLSDRFSAERPKGSFSTLEIQRTEQGDSAMYLCASSLALTGYNEQFFGPGTRLTVL.

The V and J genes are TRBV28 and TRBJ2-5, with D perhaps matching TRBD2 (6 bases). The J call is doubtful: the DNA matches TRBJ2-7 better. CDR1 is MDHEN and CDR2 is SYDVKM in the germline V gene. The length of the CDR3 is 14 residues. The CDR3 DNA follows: TGTGCCAGCAGTTTAGCGGGACTGTCCTACGAGCAGTACTTC. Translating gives CASSLAGLSYEQYF.

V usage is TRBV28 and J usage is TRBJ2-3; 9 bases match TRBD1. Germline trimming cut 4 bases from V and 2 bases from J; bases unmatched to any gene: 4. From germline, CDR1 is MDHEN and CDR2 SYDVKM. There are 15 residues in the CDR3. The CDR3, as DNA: TGTGCCAGCAGTTCCCGGGACAGGGTCACAGATACGCAGTATTTT. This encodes CASSSRDRVTDTQYF.

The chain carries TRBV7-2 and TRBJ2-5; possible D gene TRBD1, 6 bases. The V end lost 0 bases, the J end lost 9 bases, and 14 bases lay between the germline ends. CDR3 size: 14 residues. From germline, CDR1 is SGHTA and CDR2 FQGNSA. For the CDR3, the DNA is TGTGCCAGCAGCTTAGCGTGGGCAGGGGCCGCCCAGTACTTC. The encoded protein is CASSLAWAGAAQYF.

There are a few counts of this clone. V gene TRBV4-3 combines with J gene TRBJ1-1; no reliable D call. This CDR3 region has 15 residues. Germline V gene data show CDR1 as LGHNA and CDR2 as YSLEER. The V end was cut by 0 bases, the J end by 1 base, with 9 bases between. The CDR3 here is CASSQEEAPNTEAFF. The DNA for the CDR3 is TGCGCCAGCAGCCAAGAAGAGGCCCCGAACACTGAAGCTTTCTTT.